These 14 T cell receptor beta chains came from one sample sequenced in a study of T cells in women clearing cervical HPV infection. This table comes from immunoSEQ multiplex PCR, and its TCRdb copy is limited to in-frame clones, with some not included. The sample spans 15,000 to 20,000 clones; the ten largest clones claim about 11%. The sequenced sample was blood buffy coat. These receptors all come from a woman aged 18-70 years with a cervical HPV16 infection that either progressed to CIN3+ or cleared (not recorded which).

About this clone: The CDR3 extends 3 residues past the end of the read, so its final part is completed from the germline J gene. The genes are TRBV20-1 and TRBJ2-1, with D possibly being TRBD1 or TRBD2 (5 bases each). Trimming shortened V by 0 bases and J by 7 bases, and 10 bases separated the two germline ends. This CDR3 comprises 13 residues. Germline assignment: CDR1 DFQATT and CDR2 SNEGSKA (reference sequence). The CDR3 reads CSARDYRRNEQFF. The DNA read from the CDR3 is TGCAGTGCTAGAGATTACAGGAGGAATGAG.

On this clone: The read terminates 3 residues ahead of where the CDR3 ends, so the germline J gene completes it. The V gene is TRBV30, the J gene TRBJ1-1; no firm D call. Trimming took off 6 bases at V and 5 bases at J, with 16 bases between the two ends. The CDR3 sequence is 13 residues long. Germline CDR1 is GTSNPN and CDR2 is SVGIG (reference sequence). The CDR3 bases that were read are TGTGCCTGTTCCAGGCCACCGAGGACTGAA. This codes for CACSRPPRTE. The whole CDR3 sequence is CACSRPPRTEAFF.

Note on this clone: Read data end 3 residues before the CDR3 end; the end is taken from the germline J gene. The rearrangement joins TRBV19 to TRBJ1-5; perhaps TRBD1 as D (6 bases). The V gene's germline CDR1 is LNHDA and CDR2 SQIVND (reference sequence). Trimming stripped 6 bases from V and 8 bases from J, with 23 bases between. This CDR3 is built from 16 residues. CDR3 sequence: CASSPIETGGWKPQHF. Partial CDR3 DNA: TGTGCCAGTAGCCCCATCGAGACAGGAGGGTGGAAGCCC.

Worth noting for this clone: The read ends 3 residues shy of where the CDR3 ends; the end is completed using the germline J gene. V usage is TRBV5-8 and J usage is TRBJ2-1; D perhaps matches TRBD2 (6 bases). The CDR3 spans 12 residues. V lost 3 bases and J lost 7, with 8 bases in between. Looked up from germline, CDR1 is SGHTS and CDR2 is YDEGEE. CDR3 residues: CASSYSGNEQFF. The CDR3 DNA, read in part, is TGTGCCAGCAGCTATAGCGGTAATGAG.

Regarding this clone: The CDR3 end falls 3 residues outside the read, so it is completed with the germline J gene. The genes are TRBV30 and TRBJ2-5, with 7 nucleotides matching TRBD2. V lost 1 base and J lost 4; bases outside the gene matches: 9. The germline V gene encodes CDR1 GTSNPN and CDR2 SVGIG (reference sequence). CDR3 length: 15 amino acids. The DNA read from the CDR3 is TGTGCCTGGAGTGCCAGCGGGATCCTTGGAGAGACC. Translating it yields CAWSASGILGET. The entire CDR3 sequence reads CAWSASGILGETQYF.

This CDR3 reads CASSSAGGAYEQYF. The sequenced CDR3 bases are TGTGCCAGCAGCTCAGCGGGAGGGGCCTACGAG. This sequence joins TRBV11-3 and TRBJ2-7; 10 bases are a match to TRBD2. With the read ending 3 residues before the CDR3 end, the germline J gene is used to fill in that end. CDR1 SGHNT and CDR2 YENEEA come from the germline V gene. The ends lost 4 bases at V and 2 bases at J; junction bases unmatched: 2. This CDR3 is 14 amino acids long. Using reference TRBV11-3 and TRBJ2-7 for the parts outside the CDR3, the full variable domain is EAGVVQSPRYKIIEKKQPVAFWCNPISGHNTLYWYLQNLGQGPELLIRYENEEAVDDSQLPKDRFSAERLKGVDSTLKIQPAELGDSAVYLCASSSAGGAYEQYFGPGTRLTVT.

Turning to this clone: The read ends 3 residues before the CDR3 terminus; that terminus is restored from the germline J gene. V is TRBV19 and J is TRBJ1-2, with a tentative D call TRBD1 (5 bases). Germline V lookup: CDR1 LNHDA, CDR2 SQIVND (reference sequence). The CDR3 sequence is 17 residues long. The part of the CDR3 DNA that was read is TGTGCCAGTAACCGACTGGGACTAGCGGGAGAAAGGGACGAC. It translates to CASNRLGLAGERDD. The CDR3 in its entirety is CASNRLGLAGERDDYTF. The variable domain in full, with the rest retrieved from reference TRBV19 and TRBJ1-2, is DGGITQSPKYLFRKEGQNVTLSCEQNLNHDAMYWYRQDPGQGLRLIYYSQIVNDFQKGDIAEGYSVSREKKESFPLTVTSAQKNPTAFYLCASNRLGLAGERDDYTFGSGTRLTVV.

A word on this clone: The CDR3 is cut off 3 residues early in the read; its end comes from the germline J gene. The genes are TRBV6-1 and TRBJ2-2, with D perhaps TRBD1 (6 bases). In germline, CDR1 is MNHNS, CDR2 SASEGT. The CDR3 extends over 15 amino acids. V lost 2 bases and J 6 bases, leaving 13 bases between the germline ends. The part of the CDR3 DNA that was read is TGTGCCAGCAGTGAAATGGGGGCGGACGCCGGGGAG. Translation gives CASSEMGADAGE. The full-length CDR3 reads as CASSEMGADAGELFF.

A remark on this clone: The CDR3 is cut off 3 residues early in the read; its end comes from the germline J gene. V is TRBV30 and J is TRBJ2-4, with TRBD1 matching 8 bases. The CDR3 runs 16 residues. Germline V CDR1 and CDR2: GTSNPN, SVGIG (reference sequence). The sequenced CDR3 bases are TGTGCCTGGAGTCGGGCAGGGGGCATATTTGACTATGGT. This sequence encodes CAWSRAGGIFDYG. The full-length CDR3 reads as CAWSRAGGIFDYGQYF.

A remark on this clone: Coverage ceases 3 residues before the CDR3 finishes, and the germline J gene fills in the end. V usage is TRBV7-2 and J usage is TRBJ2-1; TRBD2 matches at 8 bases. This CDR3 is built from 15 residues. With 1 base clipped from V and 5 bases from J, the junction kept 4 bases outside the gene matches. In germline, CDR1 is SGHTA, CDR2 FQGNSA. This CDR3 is CASSLVGGAHNEQFF. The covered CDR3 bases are TGTGCCAGCAGCTTAGTCGGGGGGGCTCACAATGAG. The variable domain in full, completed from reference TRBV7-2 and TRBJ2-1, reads GAGVSQSPSNKVTEKGKDVELRCDPISGHTALYWYRQSLGQGLEFLIYFQGNSAPDKSGLPSDRFSAERTGGSVSTLTIQRTQQEDSAVYLCASSLVGGAHNEQFFGPGTRLTVL.

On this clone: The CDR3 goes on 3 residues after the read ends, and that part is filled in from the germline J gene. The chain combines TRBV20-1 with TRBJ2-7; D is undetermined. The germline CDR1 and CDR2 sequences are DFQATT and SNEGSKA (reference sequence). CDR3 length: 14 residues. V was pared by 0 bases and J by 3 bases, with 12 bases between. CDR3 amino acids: CSARDSRNVYEQYF. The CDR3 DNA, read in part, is TGCAGTGCTAGAGATTCTAGAAATGTCTACGAG.

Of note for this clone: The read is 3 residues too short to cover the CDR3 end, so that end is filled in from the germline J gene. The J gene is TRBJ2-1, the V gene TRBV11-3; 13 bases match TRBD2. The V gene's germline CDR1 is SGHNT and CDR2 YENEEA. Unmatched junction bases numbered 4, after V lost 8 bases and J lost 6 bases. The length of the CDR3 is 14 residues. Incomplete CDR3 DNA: TGTGCCAGCGGACGACTAGCGGGAGGCAATGAG. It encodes CASGRLAGGNE. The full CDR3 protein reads CASGRLAGGNEQFF.

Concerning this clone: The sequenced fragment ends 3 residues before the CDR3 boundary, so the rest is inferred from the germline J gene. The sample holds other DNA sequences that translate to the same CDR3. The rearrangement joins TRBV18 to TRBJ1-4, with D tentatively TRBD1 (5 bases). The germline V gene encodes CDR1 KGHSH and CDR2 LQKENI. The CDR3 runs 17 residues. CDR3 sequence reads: CASSPLGSFQGFTELFF. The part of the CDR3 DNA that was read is TGTGCCAGCTCACCGCTTGGATCTTTCCAGGGCTTCACGGAA.

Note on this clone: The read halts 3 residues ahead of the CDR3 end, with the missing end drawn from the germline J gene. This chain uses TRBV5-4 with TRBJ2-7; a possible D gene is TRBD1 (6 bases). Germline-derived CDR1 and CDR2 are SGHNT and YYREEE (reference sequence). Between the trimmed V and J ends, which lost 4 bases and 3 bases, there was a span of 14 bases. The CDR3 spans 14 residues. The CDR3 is CASSRPGVGYEQYF. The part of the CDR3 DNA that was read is TGTGCCAGCAGCCGACCAGGGGTAGGCTACGAG.